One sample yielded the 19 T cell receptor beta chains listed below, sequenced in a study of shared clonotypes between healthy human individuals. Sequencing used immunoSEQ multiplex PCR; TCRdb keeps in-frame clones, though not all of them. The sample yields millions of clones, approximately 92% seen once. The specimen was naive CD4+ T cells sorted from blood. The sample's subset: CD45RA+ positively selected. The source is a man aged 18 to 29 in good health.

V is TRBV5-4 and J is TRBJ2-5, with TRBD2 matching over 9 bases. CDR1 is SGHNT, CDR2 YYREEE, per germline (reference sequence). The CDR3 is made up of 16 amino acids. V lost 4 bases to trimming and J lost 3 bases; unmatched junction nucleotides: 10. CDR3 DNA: TGTGCCAGCAGCCCCTGGTCTAGCGGGGTGAAAGAGACCCAGTACTTC. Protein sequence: CASSPWSSGVKETQYF.

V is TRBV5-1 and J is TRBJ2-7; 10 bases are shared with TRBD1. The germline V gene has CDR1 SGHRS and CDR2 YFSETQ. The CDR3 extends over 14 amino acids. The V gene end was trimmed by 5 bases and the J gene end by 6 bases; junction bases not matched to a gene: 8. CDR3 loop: CASSGQGDYGEQYF. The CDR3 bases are TGCGCCAGCAGTGGACAGGGGGATTACGGCGAGCAGTACTTC.

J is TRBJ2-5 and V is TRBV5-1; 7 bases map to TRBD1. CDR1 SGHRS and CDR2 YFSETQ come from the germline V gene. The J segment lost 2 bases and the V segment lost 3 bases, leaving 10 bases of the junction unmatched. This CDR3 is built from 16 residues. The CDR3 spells CASSWGRDSAQETQYF. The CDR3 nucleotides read TGCGCCAGCAGCTGGGGAAGGGACAGTGCGCAAGAGACCCAGTACTTC.

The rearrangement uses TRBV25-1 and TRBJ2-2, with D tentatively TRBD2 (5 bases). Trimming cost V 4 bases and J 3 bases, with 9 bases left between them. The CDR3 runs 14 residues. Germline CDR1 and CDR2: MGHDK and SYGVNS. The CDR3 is CASSVEGYTGELFF. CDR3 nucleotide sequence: TGTGCCAGCAGTGTTGAGGGTTACACCGGGGAGCTGTTTTTT.

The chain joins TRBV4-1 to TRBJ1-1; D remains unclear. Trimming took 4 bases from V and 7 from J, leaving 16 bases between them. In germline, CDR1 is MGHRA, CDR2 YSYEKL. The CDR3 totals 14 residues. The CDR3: CASSLKHGLLEAFF. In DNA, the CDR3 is TGCGCCAGCAGCCTCAAGCACGGGCTTCTTGAAGCTTTCTTT.

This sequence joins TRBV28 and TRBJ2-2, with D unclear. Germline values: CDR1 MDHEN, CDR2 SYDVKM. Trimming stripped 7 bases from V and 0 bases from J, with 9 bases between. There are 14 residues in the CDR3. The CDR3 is CASIARTNTGELFF. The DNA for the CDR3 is TGTGCCAGCATCGCCAGGACGAACACCGGGGAGCTGTTTTTT. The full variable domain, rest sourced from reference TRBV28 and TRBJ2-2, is DVKVTQSSRYLVKRTGEKVFLECVQDMDHENMFWYRQDPGLGLRLIYFSYDVKMKEKGDIPEGYSVSREKKERFSLILESASTNQTSMYLCASIARTNTGELFFGEGSRLTVL.

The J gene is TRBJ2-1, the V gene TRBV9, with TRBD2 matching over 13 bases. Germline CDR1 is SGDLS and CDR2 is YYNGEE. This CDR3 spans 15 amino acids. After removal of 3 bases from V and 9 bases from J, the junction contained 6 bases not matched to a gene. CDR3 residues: CASSDRTSGSAEQFF. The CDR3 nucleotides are TGTGCCAGCAGCGATCGGACTAGCGGGAGTGCTGAGCAGTTCTTC.

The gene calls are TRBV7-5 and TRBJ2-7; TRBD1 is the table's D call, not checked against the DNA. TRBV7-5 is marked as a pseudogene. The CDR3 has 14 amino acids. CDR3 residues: CARSPNRATYEQYF. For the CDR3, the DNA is TGTGCCAGAAGCCCGAACAGGGCTACCTACGAGCAGTACTTC.

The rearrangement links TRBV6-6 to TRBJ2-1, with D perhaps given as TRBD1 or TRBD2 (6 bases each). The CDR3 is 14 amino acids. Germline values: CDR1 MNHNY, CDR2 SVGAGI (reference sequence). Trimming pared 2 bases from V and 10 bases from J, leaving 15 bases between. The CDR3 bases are TGTGCCAGCAGTTACGGGGAGCGAGGGGGGGAGCAGTTCTTC. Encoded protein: CASSYGERGGEQFF.

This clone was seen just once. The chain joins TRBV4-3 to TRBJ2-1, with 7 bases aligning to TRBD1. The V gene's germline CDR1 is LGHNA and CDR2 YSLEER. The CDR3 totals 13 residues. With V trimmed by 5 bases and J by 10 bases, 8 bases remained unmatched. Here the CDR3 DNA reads TGCGCCAGCAGCGGTAGACAGGGACAGGAGCAGTTCTTC. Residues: CASSGRQGQEQFF.

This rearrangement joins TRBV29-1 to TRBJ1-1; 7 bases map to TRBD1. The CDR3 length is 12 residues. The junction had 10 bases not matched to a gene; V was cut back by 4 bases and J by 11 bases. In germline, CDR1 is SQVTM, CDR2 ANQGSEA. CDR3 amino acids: CSVVKPTGAAFF. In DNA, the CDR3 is TGCAGCGTTGTCAAACCTACAGGGGCGGCTTTCTTT.

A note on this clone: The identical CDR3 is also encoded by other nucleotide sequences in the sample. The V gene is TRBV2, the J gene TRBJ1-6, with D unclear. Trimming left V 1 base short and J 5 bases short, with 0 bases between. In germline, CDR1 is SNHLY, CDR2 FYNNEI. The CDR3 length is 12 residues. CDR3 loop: CASSEDNSPLHF. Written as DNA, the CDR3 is TGTGCCAGCAGTGAAGATAATTCACCCCTCCACTTT.

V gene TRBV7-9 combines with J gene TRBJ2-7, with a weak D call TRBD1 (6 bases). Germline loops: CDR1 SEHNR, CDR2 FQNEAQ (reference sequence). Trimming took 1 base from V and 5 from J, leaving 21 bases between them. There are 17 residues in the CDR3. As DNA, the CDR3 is TGTGCCAGCAGCTTAGAACTTTGGGGGCGATATGCCGACGAGCAGTACTTC. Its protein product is CASSLELWGRYADEQYF.

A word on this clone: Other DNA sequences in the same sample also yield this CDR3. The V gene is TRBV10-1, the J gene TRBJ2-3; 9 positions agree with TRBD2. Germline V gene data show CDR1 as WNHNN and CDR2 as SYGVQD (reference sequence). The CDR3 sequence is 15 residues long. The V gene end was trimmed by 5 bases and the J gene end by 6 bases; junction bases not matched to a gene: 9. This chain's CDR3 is CASSPLAGSTDTQYF. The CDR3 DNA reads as TGCGCCAGCAGTCCCCTAGCGGGATCGACCGATACGCAGTATTTT.

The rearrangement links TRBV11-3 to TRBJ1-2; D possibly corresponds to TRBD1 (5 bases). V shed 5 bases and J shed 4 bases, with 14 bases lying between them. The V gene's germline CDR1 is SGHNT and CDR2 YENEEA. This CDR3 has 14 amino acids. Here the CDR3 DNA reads TGTGCCAGCAGCCCCTCGGGGGGAATCTATGGCTACACCTTC. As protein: CASSPSGGIYGYTF.

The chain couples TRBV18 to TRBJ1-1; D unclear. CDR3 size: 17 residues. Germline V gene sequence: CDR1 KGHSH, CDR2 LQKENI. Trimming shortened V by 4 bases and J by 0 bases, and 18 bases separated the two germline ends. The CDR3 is CASSQSITPWVNTEAFF. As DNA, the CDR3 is TGTGCCAGCTCACAATCCATTACGCCGTGGGTGAACACTGAAGCTTTCTTT.

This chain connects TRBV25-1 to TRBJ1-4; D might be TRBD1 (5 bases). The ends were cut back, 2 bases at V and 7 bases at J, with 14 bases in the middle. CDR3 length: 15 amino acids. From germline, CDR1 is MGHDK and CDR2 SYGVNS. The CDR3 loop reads CASSEVKGQGEKLFF. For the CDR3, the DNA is TGTGCCAGCAGTGAAGTCAAGGGGCAGGGTGAAAAACTGTTTTTT.

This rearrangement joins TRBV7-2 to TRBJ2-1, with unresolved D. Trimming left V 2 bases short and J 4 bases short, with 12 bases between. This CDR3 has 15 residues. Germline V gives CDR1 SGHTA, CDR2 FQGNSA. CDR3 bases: TGTGCCAGCAGCTTAAATCGTCCTGGATACAATGAGCAGTTCTTC. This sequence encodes CASSLNRPGYNEQFF.

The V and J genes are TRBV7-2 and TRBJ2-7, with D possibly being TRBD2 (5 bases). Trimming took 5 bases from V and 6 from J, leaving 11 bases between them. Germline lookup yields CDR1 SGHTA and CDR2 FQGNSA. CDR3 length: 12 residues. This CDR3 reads CASSPPGFEQYF. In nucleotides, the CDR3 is TGTGCCAGCAGCCCTCCGGGGTTCGAGCAGTACTTC.